These T cell receptor beta chains were read from a single sample in a study of cytomegalovirus exposure and HLA in healthy donors. Profiling relied on immunoSEQ multiplex PCR, and the TCRdb table lists in-frame clones only, not all of them. The sample holds 180,000 or so clones, approximately 84% seen once. Sequencing used PBMCs. The receptors were sampled from a female donor in good health and CMV-seronegative. The CDR3 runs from the conserved cysteine through the conserved F or W. D genes are given only for firm matches. For some rows the clone size is stated as once, few or many, or as a class when expanded; others skip it.

d_call,v_call,clone_size,j_call,cdr3_nt,cdr3_aa
.,TRBV6-5,.,TRBJ1-1,TGTGCCAGCAGCCGGGTTAGCATGGACACTGAAGCTTTCTTT,CASSRVSMDTEAFF
TRBD1,TRBV10-2,.,TRBJ1-1,TGCGCCAGCAGTGACGGGACAGGGGGCGCGGGGACTGAAGCTTTCTTT,CASSDGTGGAGTEAFF
TRBD2,TRBV27,.,TRBJ2-7,TGTGCCAGCAGTAAGGGGAGGGCTTACGAGCAGTACTTC,CASSKGRAYEQYF
TRBD1,TRBV7-9,.,TRBJ1-4,TGTGCCAGCAGCGTCAAGGGGGCTTATAATGAAAAACTGTTTTTT,CASSVKGAYNEKLFF
TRBD1,TRBV30,.,TRBJ1-2,TGTGCCTGGGAAGGGACAGCCTATGGCTACACCTTC,CAWEGTAYGYTF
.,TRBV19,.,TRBJ1-5,TGTGCCAGTAGTACCGACCGGGGGTGGGGCAATCAGCCCCAGCATTTT,CASSTDRGWGNQPQHF
.,TRBV5-4,few,TRBJ2-2,TGTGCCAGCAGCCCGGACAGATCGAACACCGGGGAGCTGTTTTTT,CASSPDRSNTGELFF
TRBD1,TRBV6-1,.,TRBJ1-1,TGTGCCAGTAGGGACAGCCGGAACACTGAAGCTTTCTTT,CASRDSRNTEAFF
.,TRBV7-6,.,TRBJ1-3,TGTGCCAGCAGCTTAACTGGGGCGACCTCTGGAAACACCATATATTTT,CASSLTGATSGNTIYF
.,TRBV19,.,TRBJ1-6,TGTGCCAGTAGCCGGGACACGGGTAATTCACCCCTCCACTTT,CASSRDTGNSPLHF
TRBD2,TRBV10-3,.,TRBJ2-1,TGTGCCATCAGCGCGGGACTAGCGGGGGGCAACAATGAGCAGTTCTTC,CAISAGLAGGNNEQFF
TRBD1,TRBV10-3,.,TRBJ1-1,TGTGCCATTTCCCCCCGGGACAGGGAAACTGAAGCTTTCTTT,CAISPRDRETEAFF
TRBD1,TRBV27,.,TRBJ2-2,TGTGCCAGCAGTTTACGGGACAGGGTGGGCACCGGGGAGCTGTTTTTT,CASSLRDRVGTGELFF
.,TRBV4-2,.,TRBJ2-5,TGTGCCAGCAGCCCAAGAGTGGTAGAGACCCAGTACTTC,CASSPRVVETQYF
TRBD2,TRBV7-6,.,TRBJ2-7,TGTGCCAGCGGAGCGGGAGGGAACTACGAGCAGTACTTC,CASGAGGNYEQYF
.,TRBV14,few,TRBJ2-5,TGTGCCAGCAGCCAAGGGCTCCGTCCCCCACAAGAGACCCAGTACTTC,CASSQGLRPPQETQYF
TRBD1,TRBV4-2,.,TRBJ2-6,TGTGCCAGCAGCCTTCGCACCCGCGACAGGGACCGGGCCAACGTCCTGACTTTC,CASSLRTRDRDRANVLTF
TRBD1,TRBV5-6,few,TRBJ2-3,TGTGCCAGCCTGACAGGGGCCACAGATACGCAGTATTTT,CASLTGATDTQYF
TRBD1,TRBV19,.,TRBJ1-5,TGTGCCAGTAGTACCCGACAGGGAACAAATCAGCCCCAGCATTTT,CASSTRQGTNQPQHF
.,TRBV2,once,TRBJ2-1,TGTGCCAGCAGTGAAGGACTGGCGTACAATGAGCAGTTCTTC,CASSEGLAYNEQFF
TRBD1,TRBV19,.,TRBJ2-4,TGTGCCAGTAGTCTCGGACAGGGGGCGGCCAAAAACATTCAGTACTTC,CASSLGQGAAKNIQYF
.,TRBV5-6,few,TRBJ1-5,TGTGCCAGCAGCCCACGTACAGGTCAGCCCCAGCATTTT,CASSPRTGQPQHF
.,TRBV28,few,TRBJ1-2,TGTGCCAGCAGTTTGGGGCAGCTAGATGGCTACACCTTC,CASSLGQLDGYTF